The source of this T cell receptor (beta chain) is a study of cytomegalovirus exposure and HLA in healthy donors. Trimming pared 8 bases from V and 6 bases from J, leaving 12 bases between. This CDR3 has 12 residues. The germline V gene has CDR1 SEHNR and CDR2 FQNEAQ (reference sequence). PCR amplification relied on 60 Vbeta primers (plus 13 Jbeta primers). TCRdb keeps only in-frame clones here, not all; method: immunoSEQ multiplex PCR. There are roughly 99,000 clones in the sample; around 69% occur only once, and roughly 2.1% lies in the top ten. Study-wide results and caveats: Most CMV-associated TCR beta chains were later found to appear HLA-restricted.

Comment on this clone: The target antigen is unknown.

The TCR originated in a man between 18 and 29 years old in good health and CMV-seronegative. The specimen was PBMCs. V is TRBV7-9 and J is TRBJ2-3; D ambiguous. The CDR3 coding sequence is TGTGCCAGCTCTGACTCTCCGGATACGCAGTATTTT. Residues: CASSDSPDTQYF.